The 16 T cell receptor beta chains below were found in one sample sequenced in a study of T cell repertoires in cytomegalovirus infection. TCRdb recomputed calls from the reads with MiXCR, one row per CDR3 protein. This sample has roughly 51,000 distinct CDR3 sequences, with 20% to 25% found just once. These receptors' antigens are unknown. Specimen: CD8+ T cells from cultured PBMCs, collected from culture after CMV antigen stimulation. Every receptor here comes from a human donor in good health (CMV status not recorded). Some clones in this sample may be carry-over from other donors' samples.

This chain joins TRBV6-2 or TRBV6-3 and TRBJ2-1, with D perhaps being TRBD1 or TRBD2 (6 bases each). The CDR3 spans 14 residues. Germline-derived CDR1 and CDR2 are MNHEY and SVGEGT. The ends were cut back, 5 bases at V and 11 bases at J, with 19 bases in the middle. CDR3 in amino acids: CASSHLRAGGQQFF. CDR3 bases: TGTGCCAGCAGTCACCTCCGAGCCGGGGGCCAGCAGTTCTTC.

This chain joins TRBV19 and TRBJ2-1, with 7 bases lining up with TRBD2. The V gene's germline CDR1 is LNHDA and CDR2 SQIVND (reference sequence). The CDR3 extends over 15 amino acids. J was trimmed by 3 bases and V by 0 bases; bases with no gene match: 2. In DNA form, the CDR3 reads TGTGCCAGTAGTATAGATAGCGGGTTCTACAATGAGCAGTTCTTC. It translates to CASSIDSGFYNEQFF.

This chain connects TRBV27 to TRBJ2-7, with TRBD2 as a possible D gene (6 bases). This CDR3 contains 14 residues. V was shortened by 3 bases and J by 3 bases, with 12 bases between the two germline ends. Germline V gene sequence: CDR1 MNHEY, CDR2 SMNVEV (reference sequence). CDR3 amino acids: CASSFQGGIYEQYF. In nucleotides, the CDR3 is TGTGCCAGCAGTTTTCAGGGAGGCATCTACGAGCAGTACTTC.

In nucleotides, the CDR3 is TGTGCCAGCAGCCTTAACGGGGCCCCCTCCTACGAGCAGTACTTC. It is translated as CASSLNGAPSYEQYF. The chain combines TRBV7-2 with TRBJ2-7; D may match TRBD1 or TRBD2 (5 bases each). Germline lookup yields CDR1 SGHTA and CDR2 FQGNSA. Trimming pared 5 bases from V and 0 bases from J, leaving 14 bases between. The CDR3 extends over 15 amino acids.

This clonotype was observed a handful of times. This rearrangement joins TRBV6-1 to TRBJ2-2, with TRBD2 identical over 9 bases. Germline CDR1 reads MNHNS; CDR2 reads SASEGT. This CDR3 has 17 amino acids. V shed 5 bases, J shed 4 bases, and the junction held 11 bases outside the gene matches. The CDR3 nucleotides read TGTGCCAGCAGTCCTTCCCTAGCGGGACTCTCCACCGGGGAGCTGTTTTTT. It is translated as CASSPSLAGLSTGELFF.

CDR3 bases: TGTGCCACGTCCGTCCCGGGACAGGGGGAATTCTATGGCTACACCTTC. Protein product: CATSVPGQGEFYGYTF. The chain uses TRBV10-3 and TRBJ1-2; TRBD1 matches 11 bases. Losses at the gene ends were 10 bases for V and 4 bases for J; bases not matched to a gene: 14. Germline CDR1 and CDR2: ENHRY and SYGVKD. This CDR3 comprises 16 residues.

This clonotype was found a few times. The chain has TRBV7-2 and TRBJ2-1; D remains ambiguous. Trimming took off 3 bases at V and 5 bases at J, with 17 bases between the two ends. Germline V lookup: CDR1 SGHTA, CDR2 FQGNSA. The CDR3 consists of 16 residues. CDR3 residues: CASSFYRPRRDNEQFF. CDR3 bases: TGTGCCAGCAGCTTTTACCGGCCGCGAAGGGACAATGAGCAGTTCTTC.

The rearrangement links TRBV9 to TRBJ1-1; weak D call: TRBD1 (5 bases). In germline, CDR1 is SGDLS, CDR2 YYNGEE. CDR3 length: 15 residues. Trimming took off 0 bases at V and 5 bases at J, with 14 bases between the two ends. CDR3 loop: CASSVDLRDGTEAFF. The CDR3 nucleotides are TGTGCCAGCAGCGTAGACCTCAGGGATGGAACTGAAGCTTTCTTT.

The J gene is TRBJ2-6, the V gene TRBV7-8; 9 bases line up with TRBD1. The germline V gene has CDR1 SGHVS and CDR2 FQNEAQ. CDR3 length: 16 amino acids. The V and J ends lost 6 bases and 4 bases, in that order; junction bases with no gene match: 7. CDR3 nucleotides: TGTGCCAGCAGACCGGGACAGGGCTCCGGGGCCAACGTCCTGACTTTC. Its translation is CASRPGQGSGANVLTF.

There are a few counts of this clonotype. The J gene is TRBJ2-1, the V gene TRBV4-3; TRBD2 matches at 7 bases. The germline CDR1 and CDR2 sequences are LGHNA and YSLEER. With 0 bases clipped from V and 7 bases from J, the junction kept 6 bases outside the gene matches. The CDR3 sequence is 15 residues long. The CDR3 is CASSQDRTSWNEQFF. In DNA, the CDR3 is TGCGCCAGCAGCCAAGACCGGACTAGTTGGAATGAGCAGTTCTTC.

This chain uses TRBV4-3 with TRBJ1-4, with 9 nucleotides matching TRBD1. V lost 0 bases and J lost 7; bases outside the gene matches: 9. This CDR3 has 17 residues. CDR1 and CDR2 (germline): LGHNA, YSLEER. This CDR3 reads CASSQDNPQGAGEKLFF. The CDR3 region has the DNA TGCGCCAGCAGCCAAGATAATCCACAGGGGGCAGGTGAAAAACTGTTTTTT.

This sequence joins TRBV4-1 and TRBJ1-2; D uncertain. Germline values: CDR1 MGHRA, CDR2 YSYEKL. The CDR3 runs to 16 residues. V was shortened by 4 bases and J by 1 base, with 16 bases between the two germline ends. The CDR3 loop is CASSLINLGHNYGYTF. The CDR3 nucleotides are TGCGCCAGCAGCCTAATAAACCTCGGCCATAACTATGGCTACACCTTC.

This clonotype was detected a few times. The chain uses TRBV29-1 and TRBJ2-1; 10 nucleotides align to TRBD2. The CDR3 is made up of 14 amino acids. CDR1 and CDR2 from the germline V gene are SQVTM and ANQGSEA. With V trimmed by 5 bases and J by 8 bases, 9 bases remained unmatched. The CDR3 reads CSVSGRALGDEQFF. CDR3 nucleotides: TGCAGCGTTAGCGGGAGGGCTCTCGGGGATGAGCAGTTCTTC.

V usage is TRBV4-1 and J usage is TRBJ2-1; TRBD2 matches at 9 bases. This CDR3 comprises 14 residues. Trimming took 7 bases from V and 3 from J; bases not matched to a gene: 4. Germline V lookup: CDR1 MGHRA, CDR2 YSYEKL. The CDR3 DNA follows: TGCGCCAGCAACCCGACTAGCGGCTACAATGAGCAGTTCTTC. It yields the protein CASNPTSGYNEQFF.

This clonotype came up once. J is TRBJ1-5 and V is TRBV7-6; 8 nucleotides agree with TRBD1. Germline values: CDR1 SGHVS, CDR2 FNYEAQ. This CDR3 is 15 amino acids long. J gave up 1 base and V 5 bases, and 4 bases lay outside the gene matches. As DNA, the CDR3 is TGTGCCAGCAGCCCCGGGACAGGAAGCAATCAGCCCCAGCATTTT. This codes for CASSPGTGSNQPQHF. Complete variable domain (other parts from reference TRBV7-6 and TRBJ1-5): GAGVSQSPRYKVTKRGQDVALRCDPISGHVSLYWYRQALGQGPEFLTYFNYEAQQDKSGLPNDRFSAERPEGSISTLTIQRTEQRDSAMYRCASSPGTGSNQPQHFGDGTRLSIL.

The V and J genes are TRBV12-3 or TRBV12-4 and TRBJ2-1, with a tentative D call TRBD2 (6 bases). The ends were cut back, 5 bases at V and 5 bases at J, with 7 bases in the middle. CDR3 length equals 12 residues. The CDR3 bases are TGTGCCAGCAGTGCGGGGAACAATGAGCAGTTCTTC. Amino acid sequence: CASSAGNNEQFF.